The clone carrying this T cell receptor beta chain was found many times. Approximately 10 ml of fresh peripheral blood supplied the PBMCs. CDR3 size: 14 residues. J gave up 8 bases and V 2 bases, and 7 bases lay outside the gene matches. CDR1 MGHRA and CDR2 YSYEKL come from the germline V gene. Amplification targeted TCR beta CDR3 regions from RNA transcripts. An initial round of RT-PCR targeting the TCR CDR3 relied on the HTBI primer set. TCRdb called the multiplex PCR reads again in MiXCR, with one record for every CDR3 protein. The sample has about half a million distinct CDR3 sequences; less than 25% are singletons. The data stem from a study of T cells in Graves' hyperthyroidism and ophthalmopathy.

The sequenced sample consisted of blood. The receptor's source is a man between 18 and 29 years old with Graves' hyperthyroidism. V gene TRBV4-1 combines with J gene TRBJ1-2; 8 nucleotides agree with TRBD1. DNA of the CDR3: TGCGCCAGCAGCCAACCACGGACAGGGCGAGGCTACACCTTC. This encodes CASSQPRTGRGYTF.